One and the same sample provided the 32 T cell receptor beta chains below, sequenced in a study of cytomegalovirus exposure and HLA in healthy donors. It was with 60 Vbeta and 13 Jbeta primers that the PCR ran. Using immunoSEQ multiplex PCR, the repertoire was profiled, and TCRdb retains in-frame clones only, with some absent. The data show about 64,000 clones, about 84% seen once. Input material: PBMCs. The receptors come from a young man in good health and CMV-seropositive.

The V call is TRBV7-2, the J call TRBJ1-2; 8 nucleotides agree with TRBD1. The CDR3 spans 17 residues. The V and J ends lost 7 bases and 4 bases, in that order; junction bases with no gene match: 17. Per germline, CDR1 SGHTA and CDR2 FQGNSA. The CDR3 reads CASTQGRAAGGGYGYTF. The DNA of the CDR3 is TGTGCCAGCACCCAAGGTCGGGCGGCAGGGGGCGGCTATGGCTACACCTTC.

This sequence joins TRBV7-8 and TRBJ2-3; tentatively, D is TRBD1 (5 bases). CDR1 is SGHVS and CDR2 is FQNEAQ in the germline V gene. The CDR3 has 14 amino acids. V was trimmed by 2 bases and J by 4 bases, leaving 10 bases between them. Here the CDR3 DNA reads TGTGCCAGCAGCTTAAGCAGGGTGGCAGATACGCAGTATTTT. Translating it yields CASSLSRVADTQYF.

This clone was observed a handful of times. The J gene is TRBJ1-6, the V gene TRBV7-8, with D possibly TRBD1 on 5 matching bases. This CDR3 comprises 14 residues. The V end was cut by 3 bases, the J end by 8 bases, with 11 bases between. Germline CDR1 and CDR2: SGHVS and FQNEAQ. The CDR3 loop is CASSLQGSDSPLHF. CDR3 DNA sequence: TGTGCCAGCAGCTTGCAGGGTTCGGATTCACCCCTCCACTTT. Full variable domain (missing parts from reference TRBV7-8 and TRBJ1-6): GAGVSQSPRYKVAKRGQDVALRCDPISGHVSLFWYQQALGQGPEFLTYFQNEAQLDKSGLPSDRFFAERPEGSVSTLKIQRTQQEDSAVYLCASSLQGSDSPLHFGNGTRLTVT.

The DNA of the CDR3 is TGTGCCAGCAGGGAGACAGGTAGCTATGGCTACACCTTC. Protein: CASRETGSYGYTF. The rearrangement links TRBV2 to TRBJ1-2; a possible D gene is TRBD1 (6 bases). Trimming shortened V by 6 bases and J by 4 bases, and 12 bases separated the two germline ends. This CDR3 has 13 amino acids. The germline gives CDR1 SNHLY, CDR2 FYNNEI.

This chain links TRBV27 with TRBJ2-7; 9 bases align to TRBD1. J lost 4 bases, V lost 5 bases, and 6 bases had no gene match. Germline values: CDR1 MNHEY, CDR2 SMNVEV (reference sequence). The CDR3 contains 14 residues. CDR3 region: CASSLGTGRYEQYF. The CDR3 nucleotides are TGTGCCAGCAGTCTCGGGACAGGGAGGTACGAGCAGTACTTC.

J is TRBJ2-7 and V is TRBV10-1; 9 bases are shared with TRBD1. Germline CDR1 reads WNHNN; CDR2 reads SYGVQD (reference sequence). After removal of 4 bases from V and 5 bases from J, the junction contained 6 bases not matched to a gene. The CDR3 sequence is 14 residues long. CDR3 DNA sequence: TGCGCCAGCAGTGGGGGACAGGGTAACAACGAGCAGTACTTC. Its translation is CASSGGQGNNEQYF.

The J gene is TRBJ1-2, the V gene TRBV4-1; a possible D gene is TRBD1 (5 bases). The CDR3 spans 13 residues. From germline, CDR1 is MGHRA and CDR2 YSYEKL. V lost 3 bases and J lost 12, with 17 bases in between. This CDR3 reads CASSHPGGGSHTF. The CDR3 nucleotides read TGCGCCAGCAGCCATCCCGGGGGGGGGTCTCACACCTTC.

The chain recombines TRBV9 with TRBJ1-6; 7 bases map to TRBD1. Germline lookup yields CDR1 SGDLS and CDR2 YYNGEE. V gave up 3 bases and J gave up 11 bases; unmatched junction bases: 11. The CDR3 length is 15 residues. Written as DNA, the CDR3 is TGTGCCAGCAGCGCGACTACAGGGGAAGGAACACCCCTCCACTTT. This sequence encodes CASSATTGEGTPLHF.

CDR3 amino acids: CASSLATVEKLFF. DNA of the CDR3: TGTGCCAGCAGTCTAGCCACCGTGGAAAAACTGTTTTTT. V usage is TRBV28 and J usage is TRBJ1-4, with no clear D. From germline, CDR1 is MDHEN and CDR2 SYDVKM. The CDR3 totals 13 residues. V lost 5 bases and J lost 8, with 12 bases in between. Full variable domain (missing parts from reference TRBV28 and TRBJ1-4): DVKVTQSSRYLVKRTGEKVFLECVQDMDHENMFWYRQDPGLGLRLIYFSYDVKMKEKGDIPEGYSVSREKKERFSLILESASTNQTSMYLCASSLATVEKLFFGSGTQLSVL.

J is TRBJ1-4 and V is TRBV10-3; D gene ambiguous. The germline V and J ends were trimmed by 10 bases and 3 bases, with 18 bases remaining between them. Germline V gene lookup returns CDR1 ENHRY and CDR2 SYGVKD. This CDR3 has 15 amino acids. In DNA form, the CDR3 reads TGTGCCACCAAGAATGGAGGAGAGCCTAATGAAAAACTGTTTTTT. Translated: CATKNGGEPNEKLFF.

The chain joins TRBV18 to TRBJ1-5; no reliable D call. In germline, CDR1 is KGHSH, CDR2 LQKENI. The CDR3 extends over 13 amino acids. The ends were cut back, 2 bases at V and 7 bases at J, with 9 bases in the middle. This chain's CDR3 is CASSPGSGQPQHF. CDR3 sequence (DNA): TGTGCCAGCTCACCAGGGAGTGGACAGCCCCAGCATTTT.

The rearrangement uses TRBV10-2 and TRBJ1-1; possibly TRBD1 for D (6 bases). Trimming took 1 base from V and 4 from J, leaving 16 bases between them. The CDR3 runs to 16 residues. From germline, CDR1 is WSHSY and CDR2 SAAADI. Here the CDR3 reads CASSEYETTGSTEAFF. CDR3 DNA sequence: TGCGCCAGCAGTGAGTATGAGACCACAGGGAGCACTGAAGCTTTCTTT.

This clone occurred once. The V gene is TRBV4-2, the J gene TRBJ2-3; TRBD2 aligns across 12 bases. CDR1 and CDR2 from the germline V gene are LGHNA and YNFKEQ. The length of the CDR3 is 16 residues. Germline trimming cut 4 bases from V and 5 bases from J; bases unmatched to any gene: 7. CDR3 sequence reads: CASSPILAGGLDTQYF. For the CDR3, the DNA is TGTGCCAGCAGCCCCATACTAGCGGGAGGTCTAGATACGCAGTATTTT.

The V call is TRBV30, the J call TRBJ2-5; D possibly corresponds to TRBD1 (6 bases). CDR1 GTSNPN and CDR2 SVGIG come from the germline V gene (reference sequence). The CDR3 spans 13 residues. V lost 4 bases, J lost 5 bases, and 14 bases lay in between. The CDR3 reads CAWTHRVGETQYF. CDR3 in DNA: TGTGCCTGGACCCACAGGGTCGGGGAGACCCAGTACTTC.

The genes are TRBV11-2 and TRBJ2-1, with TRBD2 identical over 7 bases. The junction had 8 bases not matched to a gene; V was cut back by 6 bases and J by 6 bases. From germline, CDR1 is SGHAT and CDR2 FQNNGV. This CDR3 spans 14 amino acids. The CDR3 nucleotides read TGTGCCAGCAGAGTGGGGGAGGGAAGCAATGAGCAGTTCTTC. As protein: CASRVGEGSNEQFF.

This clone appeared a few times. The chain recombines TRBV11-2 with TRBJ2-1; 9 bases line up with TRBD1. The CDR3 runs 15 residues. V dropped 4 bases and J dropped 5; count of bases not matched to a gene: 6. Germline V gene sequence: CDR1 SGHAT, CDR2 FQNNGV. The CDR3 is CASSSRRDRDNEQFF. CDR3 bases: TGTGCCAGCAGCTCCCGACGGGACAGGGACAATGAGCAGTTCTTC.

This clone turned up a few times. The rearrangement uses TRBV10-3 and TRBJ1-1; possible D gene TRBD1, 6 bases. The CDR3 consists of 13 residues. Germline CDR1 and CDR2: ENHRY and SYGVKD. The ends were cut back, 11 bases at V and 0 bases at J, with 13 bases in the middle. CDR3 in amino acids: CAYRDTMNTEAFF. CDR3 DNA sequence: TGTGCCTATAGGGACACCATGAACACTGAAGCTTTCTTT.

This clone has just one count. The gene calls are TRBV30 and TRBJ1-2; TRBD1 aligns across 8 bases. Germline V gene lookup returns CDR1 GTSNPN and CDR2 SVGIG (reference sequence). The CDR3 spans 14 residues. Losses at the gene ends were 3 bases for V and 7 bases for J; bases not matched to a gene: 10. The CDR3 sequence: CAWRKLQGARGYTF. In DNA, the CDR3 is TGTGCCTGGAGGAAACTTCAGGGGGCTCGTGGCTACACCTTC. The full variable domain, rest sourced from reference TRBV30 and TRBJ1-2, is SQTIHQWPATLVQPVGSPLSLECTVEGTSNPNLYWYRQAAGRGLQLLFYSVGIGQISSEVPQNLSASRPQDRQFILSSKKLLLSDSGFYLCAWRKLQGARGYTFGSGTRLTVV.

This chain links TRBV29-1 with TRBJ2-4; TRBD2 might be the D (6 bases). The V gene's germline CDR1 is SQVTM and CDR2 ANQGSEA. Trimming removed 4 bases from V and 0 bases from J, with 10 bases in between. This CDR3 contains 14 residues. The chain's CDR3 is CSVAGGLAKNIQYF. The CDR3 DNA is TGCAGCGTTGCCGGGGGTCTAGCCAAAAACATTCAGTACTTC.

The gene calls are TRBV7-2 and TRBJ1-2; 7 bases are a match to TRBD1. CDR1 SGHTA and CDR2 FQGNSA come from the germline V gene. Germline trimming cut 6 bases from V and 2 bases from J; bases unmatched to any gene: 12. The CDR3 totals 16 residues. The CDR3 spells CASSTSGTEGNYGYTF. The DNA for the CDR3 is TGTGCCAGCAGTACTTCCGGGACAGAAGGCAACTATGGCTACACCTTC.

The gene calls are TRBV4-2 and TRBJ1-2, with 9 bases identical to TRBD1. The V gene end was trimmed by 4 bases and the J gene end by 5 bases; junction bases not matched to a gene: 14. The CDR3 runs to 17 residues. The germline V gene has CDR1 LGHNA and CDR2 YNFKEQ. The CDR3 sequence: CASSPLGPGQGGYGYTF. The DNA for the CDR3 is TGTGCCAGCAGCCCCCTGGGACCGGGACAGGGTGGGTATGGCTACACCTTC.

V is TRBV28 and J is TRBJ2-5; TRBD2 matches at 14 bases. Germline CDR1 and CDR2: MDHEN and SYDVKM. The CDR3 is 16 amino acids. V was clipped by 5 bases and J by 4 bases; unmatched bases: 6. Written as DNA, the CDR3 is TGTGCCAGCAGTAAACGACTAGCGGGGGGGCGAGAGACCCAGTACTTC. Its translation: CASSKRLAGGRETQYF.

The chain joins TRBV6-6 to TRBJ2-1; 12 nucleotides agree with TRBD2. V trimming: 4 bases; J trimming: 4 bases; junction bases outside the gene matches: 2. The CDR3 contains 15 residues. Germline V CDR1 and CDR2: MNHNY, SVGAGI (reference sequence). The CDR3: CASSSTSGSYNEQFF. In DNA form, the CDR3 reads TGTGCCAGCAGTTCGACTAGCGGGAGTTACAATGAGCAGTTCTTC.

J is TRBJ1-1 and V is TRBV2; maybe TRBD1 (6 bases). Trimming removed 6 bases from V and 0 bases from J, with 14 bases in between. Germline-derived CDR1 and CDR2 are SNHLY and FYNNEI. CDR3 length: 15 residues. The CDR3 DNA sequence: TGTGCCAGCAGCGACAGGAGGAAGATGAACACTGAAGCTTTCTTT. Amino acids: CASSDRRKMNTEAFF.

The rearrangement uses TRBV30 and TRBJ1-1; D remains ambiguous. Trimming left V 3 bases short and J 6 bases short, with 14 bases between. CDR1 and CDR2 from the germline V gene are GTSNPN and SVGIG (reference sequence). The CDR3 covers 13 residues. CDR3: CAWRGSGNAEAFF. In nucleotides, the CDR3 is TGTGCCTGGAGAGGGAGCGGTAACGCTGAAGCTTTCTTT.

The chain links TRBV5-1 to TRBJ1-1; D may be TRBD1 (6 bases). CDR1 and CDR2 (germline): SGHRS, YFSETQ. Trimming pared 3 bases from V and 1 base from J, leaving 7 bases between. The CDR3 is 13 amino acids. This CDR3 reads CASSWTANTEAFF. The CDR3 DNA reads as TGCGCCAGCAGCTGGACAGCGAACACTGAAGCTTTCTTT. Supplemented by reference TRBV5-1 and TRBJ1-1, the full variable domain reads KAGVTQTPRYLIKTRGQQVTLSCSPISGHRSVSWYQQTPGQGLQFLFEYFSETQRNKGNFPGRFSGRQFSNSRSEMNVSTLELGDSALYLCASSWTANTEAFFGQGTRLTVV.

The CDR3 protein is CASSPNNNYGYTF. CDR3 DNA: TGTGCCAGCAGCCCTAATAATAACTATGGCTACACCTTC. The chain carries TRBV28 and TRBJ1-2; D gene unclear. Between the trimmed V and J ends, which lost 6 bases and 1 base, there was a span of 9 bases. CDR1 is MDHEN, CDR2 SYDVKM, per germline. The CDR3 is 13 amino acids.

The chain has TRBV5-1 and TRBJ1-3, with 10 bases fitting TRBD1. V lost 4 bases to trimming and J lost 4 bases; unmatched junction nucleotides: 5. CDR1 SGHRS and CDR2 YFSETQ come from the germline V gene. The length of the CDR3 is 15 residues. CDR3 residues: CASSTTGGAGNTIYF. The CDR3 bases are TGCGCCAGCAGCACGACAGGGGGCGCCGGAAACACCATATATTTT. Full variable domain (rest looked up from reference TRBV5-1 and TRBJ1-3): KAGVTQTPRYLIKTRGQQVTLSCSPISGHRSVSWYQQTPGQGLQFLFEYFSETQRNKGNFPGRFSGRQFSNSRSEMNVSTLELGDSALYLCASSTTGGAGNTIYFGEGSWLTVV.

The rearrangement uses TRBV6-5 and TRBJ1-5; D uncertain. In germline, CDR1 is MNHEY, CDR2 SVGAGI. The CDR3 is 15 residues long. Trimming removed 0 bases at V and 7 bases at J, with 13 bases between. In nucleotides, the CDR3 is TGTGCCAGCAGTTACTCGAGGGAGGGTAGGCAGCCCCAGCATTTT. Amino acids: CASSYSREGRQPQHF.

The chain combines TRBV10-3 with TRBJ2-7, with D possibly matching TRBD2 (7 bases). Looked up from germline, CDR1 is ENHRY and CDR2 is SYGVKD. Trimming left V 8 bases short and J 1 base short, with 18 bases between. CDR3 size: 15 residues. The CDR3, as DNA: TGTGCCATCGGAGCGGGGCAGGGGCCGTCCTACGAGCAGTACTTC. Protein: CAIGAGQGPSYEQYF.

The genes are TRBV5-4 and TRBJ2-7, with TRBD2 as a possible D gene (5 bases). Looked up from germline, CDR1 is SGHNT and CDR2 is YYREEE (reference sequence). The germline V and J ends were trimmed by 3 bases and 6 bases, with 10 bases remaining between them. The CDR3 sequence is 12 residues long. CDR3 residues: CASSSGLGEQYF. CDR3 nucleotides: TGTGCCAGCAGCTCAGGACTGGGCGAGCAGTACTTC.

This chain links TRBV6-5 with TRBJ1-4; D perhaps matches TRBD1 (6 bases). This CDR3 is 14 amino acids long. Germline CDR1 is MNHEY and CDR2 is SVGAGI. Trimming cost V 2 bases and J 4 bases, with 8 bases left between them. CDR3 protein: CASSYNRDNEKLFF. The DNA of the CDR3 is TGTGCCAGCAGTTACAACAGGGATAATGAAAAACTGTTTTTT.